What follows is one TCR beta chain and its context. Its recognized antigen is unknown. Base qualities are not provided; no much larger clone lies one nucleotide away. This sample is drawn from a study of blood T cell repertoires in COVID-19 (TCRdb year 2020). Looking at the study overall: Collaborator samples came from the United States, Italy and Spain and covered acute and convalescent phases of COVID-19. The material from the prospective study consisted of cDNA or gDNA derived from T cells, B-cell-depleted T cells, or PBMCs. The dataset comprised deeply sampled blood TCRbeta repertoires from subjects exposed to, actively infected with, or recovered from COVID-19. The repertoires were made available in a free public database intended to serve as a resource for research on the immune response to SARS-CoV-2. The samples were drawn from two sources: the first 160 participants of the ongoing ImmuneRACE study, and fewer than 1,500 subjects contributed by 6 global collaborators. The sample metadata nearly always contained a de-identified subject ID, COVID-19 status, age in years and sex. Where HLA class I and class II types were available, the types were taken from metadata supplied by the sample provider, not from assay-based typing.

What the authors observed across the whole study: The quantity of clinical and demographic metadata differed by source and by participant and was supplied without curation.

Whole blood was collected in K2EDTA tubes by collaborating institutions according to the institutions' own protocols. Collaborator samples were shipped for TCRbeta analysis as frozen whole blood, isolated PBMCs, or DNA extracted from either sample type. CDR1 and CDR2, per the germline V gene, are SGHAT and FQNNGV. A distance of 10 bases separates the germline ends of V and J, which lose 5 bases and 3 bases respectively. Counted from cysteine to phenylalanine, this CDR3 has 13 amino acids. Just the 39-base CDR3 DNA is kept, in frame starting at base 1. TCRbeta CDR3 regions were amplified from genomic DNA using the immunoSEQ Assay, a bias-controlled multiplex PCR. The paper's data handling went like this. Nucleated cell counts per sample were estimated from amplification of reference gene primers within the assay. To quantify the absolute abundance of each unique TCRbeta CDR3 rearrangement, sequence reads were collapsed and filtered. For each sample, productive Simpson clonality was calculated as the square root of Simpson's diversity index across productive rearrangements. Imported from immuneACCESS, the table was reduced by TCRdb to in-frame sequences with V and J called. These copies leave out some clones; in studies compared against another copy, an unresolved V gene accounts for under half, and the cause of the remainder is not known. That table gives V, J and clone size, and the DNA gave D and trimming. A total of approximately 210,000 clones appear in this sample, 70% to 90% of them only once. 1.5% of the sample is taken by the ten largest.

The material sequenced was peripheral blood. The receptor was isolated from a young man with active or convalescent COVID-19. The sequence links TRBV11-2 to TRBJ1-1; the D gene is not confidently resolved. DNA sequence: TGTGCCAGCAGCCCCGCCGGGTACACTGAAGCTTTCTTT. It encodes CASSPAGYTEAFF.